This T cell receptor beta chain was found in a study of response to subunit inactivated influenza vaccine (dated by TCRdb to 2017 to 2018). Turning to the overall study: The study used deep quantitative T cell receptor repertoire profiling to track responses to a trivalent subunit inactivated influenza vaccine.

Study-wide conclusions, independent of this receptor: It was suggested by the authors that each seasonal influenza vaccination may recruit only a limited number of new T cells.

This clonotype was counted only a few times. No antigen is known for it. No per-base quality is available; no much larger clone lies one base away. Relative to germline, V is missing 5 bases and J is missing 9 bases, with 5 bases of the junction outside any gene match. The CDR3 covers 14 residues, taking in both the cysteine and the phenylalanine. Here the CDR3 DNA is all that survives: 42 bases in frame from base 1. Taken from the germline V gene, the CDR1 and CDR2 loops are ENHRY and SYGVKD. The library was obtained by RT-PCR. The reads were generated on an Illumina HiSeq 2500. TCRdb took the public reads, trimmed them with fastp at Q25, ran MiXCR for clone calling and kept in-frame beta chains. When rows share a CDR3 protein, they turn into one entry using the most common DNA and genes. This sample gives 650,000 to 800,000 distinct CDR3 sequences in total; approximately 18% of them show up just once. The ten most abundant clones make up roughly a tenth of the sample.

This TCR derives from a man over 45 who received an inactivated influenza vaccine. Donor details come from another sample of the same person, matched by shared clones. This specimen consisted of PBMCs from blood, obtained roughly 5 days after vaccination. The chain uses TRBV10-3 and TRBJ1-4, with 11 bases matching TRBD1. The CDR3 here reads CAISTGTGGQKLFF. At the DNA level, the sequence is TGTGCCATCAGTACCGGGACAGGGGGGCAAAAACTGTTTTTT.